The 27 T cell receptor beta chains reported below all come from one sample, sequenced in a study of vaccination and CD4 T cells after COVID-19 (dated 2022 in TCRdb). What these receptors recognize is not known. In light of the paper, this sample's treatment or condition label describes: approximately nine-day PBMC culture with coronavirus spike peptide pools or control peptides (ViraFEST assay). Library method: PCR. Sequencing was performed on an Illumina iSeq 100. DNA from cultured CD4+ T cells underwent TCR sequencing with the Oncomine TCR Beta short-read assay at the Johns Hopkins FTIC core. The raw public data were reprocessed by TCRdb itself: fastp quality trimming at Q25, MiXCR clonotype calling, in-frame beta chains only. Duplicate CDR3 protein sequences are folded into a single record with the most common DNA and genes. The sample has about 18,000 distinct CDR3 sequences on record, roughly half of them singletons. The ten biggest clones cover about 13% of the sample.

The sequenced sample was CD4+ T cells from blood, cultured in vitro. Receptors were obtained from a human donor who had recovered from COVID-19.

The chain links TRBV7-9 to TRBJ1-1; TRBD1 aligns across 9 bases. The CDR3 is 15 amino acids. V dropped 5 bases and J dropped 9; count of bases not matched to a gene: 13. In germline, CDR1 is SEHNR, CDR2 FQNEAQ (reference sequence). CDR3: CASSQSGTGFGKAFF. CDR3 nucleotides: TGTGCCAGCAGCCAATCCGGGACAGGGTTTGGAAAAGCTTTCTTT.

The rearrangement links TRBV7-9 to TRBJ2-6; no clear D. The CDR3 length is 16 residues. V was cut by 5 bases and J by 2 bases, with 13 bases left in between. Germline V gene data show CDR1 as SEHNR and CDR2 as FQNEAQ (reference sequence). The CDR3 here is CASSPQSGAGANVLTF. The CDR3, as DNA: TGTGCCAGCAGCCCCCAGTCAGGTGCTGGGGCCAACGTCCTGACTTTC.

The V call is TRBV6-1, the J call TRBJ2-7; 10 bases are a match to TRBD1. Germline V gene lookup returns CDR1 MNHNS and CDR2 SASEGT. The CDR3 consists of 15 residues. V lost 6 bases, J lost 2 bases, and 7 bases stayed unmatched. The CDR3 coding sequence is TGTGCCAGCAGGGAGGGGACAGGGGTTACCTACGAGCAGTACTTC. Its protein is CASREGTGVTYEQYF.

This chain joins TRBV5-1 and TRBJ1-1, with 9 bases fitting TRBD1. CDR1 and CDR2 (germline): SGHRS, YFSETQ. With V trimmed by 1 base and J by 1 base, 5 bases remained unmatched. The CDR3 is 16 residues long. CDR3 coding DNA: TGCGCCAGCAGCTTGCGGGAACAGGGGGCGAACACTGAAGCTTTCTTT. It translates to CASSLREQGANTEAFF.

The CDR3 nucleotides read TGTGCCAGCAGGTCGCCGGGAGTTAGCTATGGCTACACCTTC. Translating gives CASRSPGVSYGYTF. J is TRBJ1-2 and V is TRBV28; no clear D. The CDR3 runs to 14 residues. V dropped 6 bases and J dropped 4 bases, with 15 bases sitting between them. Germline-derived CDR1 and CDR2 are MDHEN and SYDVKM.

The chain recombines TRBV14 with TRBJ2-3; unclear D gene. The V gene lost 1 base and the J gene lost 0 bases, with 8 bases spanning the gap. Germline CDR1 SGHDN, CDR2 FVKESK. The CDR3 extends over 15 amino acids. The DNA of the CDR3 is TGTGCCAGCAGCCAAGTAGGGCAGAGCACAGATACGCAGTATTTT. Its translation is CASSQVGQSTDTQYF.

This chain links TRBV11-3 with TRBJ2-3; 10 nucleotides line up with TRBD2. Germline CDR1 is SGHNT and CDR2 is YENEEA. Trimming at V came to 4 bases and at J to 6 bases, leaving 4 bases not matched to a gene. The length of the CDR3 is 14 residues. CDR3 region: CASSSLAGEDTQYF. For the CDR3, the DNA is TGTGCCAGCAGCTCTCTAGCGGGGGAGGATACGCAGTATTTT.

The chain carries TRBV5-4 and TRBJ2-3, with 8 nucleotides matching TRBD1. CDR3 length equals 16 residues. In germline, CDR1 is SGHNT, CDR2 YYREEE (reference sequence). V lost 4 bases and J lost 1; bases outside the gene matches: 8. CDR3 amino acids: CASSVPGQGRTDTQYF. As DNA, the CDR3 is TGTGCCAGCAGCGTACCTGGACAGGGTCGCACAGATACGCAGTATTTT.

The chain carries TRBV7-9 and TRBJ1-1; 8 positions match TRBD1. Germline V gene sequence: CDR1 SEHNR, CDR2 FQNEAQ (reference sequence). V shed 4 bases and J 7 bases; nucleotides not matched to a gene: 8. The CDR3 extends over 14 amino acids. The CDR3 sequence is CASSSGQGEGEAFF. CDR3 DNA sequence: TGTGCCAGCAGCTCAGGACAGGGAGAGGGTGAAGCTTTCTTT. The whole variable domain, remainder taken from reference TRBV7-9 and TRBJ1-1, is DTGVSQNPRHKITKRGQNVTFRCDPISEHNRLYWYRQTLGQGPEFLTYFQNEAQLEKSRLLSDRFSAERPKGSFSTLEIQRTEQGDSAMYLCASSSGQGEGEAFFGQGTRLTVV.

The chain links TRBV20-1 to TRBJ1-1, with 7 bases lining up with TRBD1. The CDR3 runs to 14 residues. The V gene end was trimmed by 4 bases and the J gene end by 4 bases; junction bases not matched to a gene: 9. Germline values: CDR1 DFQATT, CDR2 SNEGSKA (reference sequence). The CDR3 DNA reads TGCAGTGCTACCCGTAACAGGGGAGCCACTGAAGCTTTCTTT. The encoded protein is CSATRNRGATEAFF.

This sequence joins TRBV7-2 and TRBJ2-5, with TRBD1 identical over 10 bases. This CDR3 has 15 amino acids. The germline V gene has CDR1 SGHTA and CDR2 FQGNSA. V lost 4 bases and J lost 1; bases outside the gene matches: 3. The CDR3 DNA reads TGTGCCAGCAGCTCGGGACAGGGGCGCCAAGAGACCCAGTACTTC. Protein product: CASSSGQGRQETQYF. Based on the CDR3 plus reference TRBV7-2 and TRBJ2-5, the full variable domain is GAGVSQSPSNKVTEKGKDVELRCDPISGHTALYWYRQSLGQGLEFLIYFQGNSAPDKSGLPSDRFSAERTGGSVSTLTIQRTQQEDSAVYLCASSSGQGRQETQYFGPGTRLLVL.

J is TRBJ1-5 and V is TRBV20-1, with a weak D call TRBD1 (5 bases). The CDR3 loop spans 12 amino acids. Trimming cost V 5 bases and J 7 bases, with 12 bases left between them. In germline, CDR1 is DFQATT, CDR2 SNEGSKA (reference sequence). As DNA, the CDR3 is TGCAGTGCTGGCAGGGTCGGACAGCCCCAGCATTTT. This gives the protein CSAGRVGQPQHF.

CDR3 sequence reads: CASRAGWAGELFF. In DNA form, the CDR3 reads TGTGCCAGCCGAGCGGGGTGGGCCGGGGAGCTGTTTTTT. The rearrangement uses TRBV2 and TRBJ2-2; 7 nucleotides align to TRBD2. The CDR3 runs to 13 residues. The V and J ends lost 8 bases and 6 bases, in that order; junction bases with no gene match: 6. Germline-derived CDR1 and CDR2 are SNHLY and FYNNEI.

This clonotype was counted a few times. The chain carries TRBV7-2 and TRBJ2-3; the D gene is possibly TRBD2 (5 bases). Germline assignment: CDR1 SGHTA and CDR2 FQGNSA. Trimming left V 2 bases short and J 4 bases short, with 16 bases between. The CDR3 is 16 amino acids. In nucleotides, the CDR3 is TGTGCCAGCAGCTTACAGTTTCGCGGGCGGGCAGATACGCAGTATTTT. The encoded protein is CASSLQFRGRADTQYF.

Only one count was recorded for this clonotype. V and J are TRBV4-3 and TRBJ2-7; D possibly corresponds to TRBD1 (7 bases). Trimming left V 2 bases short and J 6 bases short, with 17 bases between. This CDR3 is 15 amino acids long. In germline, CDR1 is LGHNA, CDR2 YSLEER. The CDR3 here is CASSQQQGFGSEQYF. In nucleotides, the CDR3 is TGCGCCAGCAGCCAACAACAGGGGTTCGGGAGCGAGCAGTACTTC.

The chain combines TRBV7-2 with TRBJ2-3, with TRBD2 identical over 9 bases. Germline CDR1 is SGHTA and CDR2 is FQGNSA. CDR3 size: 16 residues. The V gene end was trimmed by 1 base and the J gene end by 5 bases; junction bases not matched to a gene: 7. The CDR3 sequence: CASSLVAGGPGDTQYF. CDR3 DNA sequence: TGTGCCAGCAGCTTAGTTGCGGGGGGGCCTGGAGATACGCAGTATTTT. The variable domain in full, completed from reference TRBV7-2 and TRBJ2-3, reads GAGVSQSPSNKVTEKGKDVELRCDPISGHTALYWYRQSLGQGLEFLIYFQGNSAPDKSGLPSDRFSAERTGGSVSTLTIQRTQQEDSAVYLCASSLVAGGPGDTQYFGPGTRLTVL.

This clonotype was counted once. V and J are TRBV2 and TRBJ2-6, with 13 bases lining up with TRBD2. The CDR3 extends over 22 amino acids. Germline trimming cut 1 base from V and 0 bases from J; bases unmatched to any gene: 12. Per the germline V gene, CDR1 is SNHLY and CDR2 is FYNNEI. CDR3 bases: TGTGCCAGCAGTGAAGACGCGATCGGACTAGCGGGAGACTTCTCTGGGGCCAACGTCCTGACTTTC. Its translation is CASSEDAIGLAGDFSGANVLTF.

The CDR3 DNA is TGTGCCAGCAGCTTAACTGGCACGAACACTGAAGCTTTCTTT. It translates to CASSLTGTNTEAFF. The chain combines TRBV11-2 with TRBJ1-1, with D unclear. Germline V gives CDR1 SGHAT, CDR2 FQNNGV. V was pared by 2 bases and J by 1 base, with 8 bases between. The CDR3 is 14 residues long. Drawing the rest from reference TRBV11-2 and TRBJ1-1, the complete variable domain is EAGVAQSPRYKIIEKRQSVAFWCNPISGHATLYWYQQILGQGPKLLIQFQNNGVVDDSQLPKDRFSAERLKGVDSTLKIQPAKLEDSAVYLCASSLTGTNTEAFFGQGTRLTVV.

This clonotype was counted a few times. This chain joins TRBV5-1 and TRBJ2-5; possibly TRBD1 or TRBD2 for D (6 bases each). The CDR3 loop spans 18 amino acids. In germline, CDR1 is SGHRS, CDR2 YFSETQ. The germline V and J ends were trimmed by 1 base and 1 base, with 20 bases remaining between them. As DNA, the CDR3 is TGCGCCAGCAGCTTGCTGGGGGACAATGGACTAATCCAAGAGACCCAGTACTTC. Residues: CASSLLGDNGLIQETQYF.

The chain uses TRBV6-1 and TRBJ1-1; D unresolved. V lost 7 bases to trimming and J lost 0 bases, with 9 bases between them. The V gene's germline CDR1 is MNHNS and CDR2 SASEGT. The CDR3 contains 13 residues. CDR3 amino acids: CASISGMNTEAFF. CDR3 bases: TGTGCCAGCATTTCGGGAATGAACACTGAAGCTTTCTTT.

The chain joins TRBV11-3 to TRBJ2-3; tentative D call: TRBD2 (6 bases). The CDR3 loop spans 15 amino acids. Trimming took off 5 bases at V and 2 bases at J, with 14 bases between the two ends. Germline CDR1 SGHNT, CDR2 YENEEA. The CDR3 sequence is CASSPGGRLTDTQYF. DNA of the CDR3: TGTGCCAGCAGCCCAGGAGGGAGACTCACAGATACGCAGTATTTT.

The genes are TRBV6-1 and TRBJ1-3; D remains unclear. Per germline, CDR1 MNHNS and CDR2 SASEGT. The CDR3 is 13 amino acids. The V end was cut by 1 base, the J end by 3 bases, with 4 bases between. The CDR3 is CASSEGRGNTIYF. The CDR3, as DNA: TGTGCCAGCAGTGAAGGGCGTGGAAACACCATATATTTT.

The chain links TRBV6-1 to TRBJ2-1; D uncertain. Between the trimmed V and J ends, which lost 6 bases and 15 bases, there was a span of 18 bases. The V gene's germline CDR1 is MNHNS and CDR2 SASEGT. The CDR3 totals 12 residues. CDR3 DNA: TGTGCCAGCAGGGCGGCCCCAACTAAGGGGTTCTTC. Protein product: CASRAAPTKGFF.

In its sample, this clonotype was seen a few times. The chain carries TRBV20-1 and TRBJ1-1; a possible D gene is TRBD1 (5 bases). In germline, CDR1 is DFQATT, CDR2 SNEGSKA (reference sequence). The CDR3 contains 13 residues. The V end lost 5 bases, the J end lost 7 bases, and 17 bases lay between the germline ends. Here the CDR3 reads CSAQNPGIHEAFF. In DNA form, the CDR3 reads TGCAGTGCTCAAAACCCAGGGATTCATGAAGCTTTCTTT.

V gene TRBV27 combines with J gene TRBJ2-7; D assignment may be TRBD1 or TRBD2 (5 bases each). V was trimmed by 5 bases and J by 3 bases, leaving 14 bases between them. Germline V gene data show CDR1 as MNHEY and CDR2 as SMNVEV (reference sequence). The CDR3 spans 14 residues. CDR3 in DNA: TGTGCCAGCAGTGTCCGGGACGGATTCTACGAGCAGTACTTC. This codes for CASSVRDGFYEQYF.

This chain uses TRBV12-3 or TRBV12-4 with TRBJ2-2; no definite D call. The CDR3 is made up of 13 amino acids. V was trimmed by 6 bases and J by 5 bases, leaving 10 bases between them. The CDR3, as DNA: TGTGCCAGCAGCCCCTCAGTTACCGGGGAGCTGTTTTTT. Translation: CASSPSVTGELFF.

This clonotype was picked up a small number of times. This chain joins TRBV6-2 or TRBV6-3 and TRBJ1-1; the D gene is possibly TRBD1 (5 bases). The CDR3 consists of 16 residues. Trimming cost V 2 bases and J 1 base, with 14 bases left between them. Per germline, CDR1 MNHEY and CDR2 SVGEGT. In nucleotides, the CDR3 is TGTGCCAGCAGTTACGAATACCTAACAGGGAACACTGAAGCTTTCTTT. As protein: CASSYEYLTGNTEAFF.